There are many counts of the clone carrying this T cell receptor (beta chain). Its specificity is unknown. V trimming: 1 base; J trimming: 1 base; junction bases outside the gene matches: 2. Germline-derived CDR1 and CDR2 are SGHTA and FQGNSA. The CDR3 spans 15 residues. Any patient presenting with uncontrolled infection, other autoimmune disease, pregnancy or lactation was left out. PBMCs came from 7.5 to 10 ml fresh peripheral blood. This entry belongs to a study of T cells in Graves' hyperthyroidism and ophthalmopathy. Study observations and caveats: The model anticipated ophthalmopathy a median approximately 6.7 months pre-onset.

The source material, RNA transcripts, was used to amplify TCR beta CDR3 regions. When the TCR CDR3 underwent first-round RT-PCR, the HTBI primer set was used. TCRdb re-called the multiplex PCR reads through MiXCR, storing one row per CDR3 protein. The sample holds about 410,000 distinct CDR3 sequences, roughly 14% seen once. The TCR originated in a man aged 18-30 years with Graves' ophthalmopathy. The chain is built from TRBV7-2 and TRBJ1-1; 8 positions agree with TRBD1. Sequenced material: blood. The CDR3 here is CASSLGRGRNTEAFF. The CDR3 nucleotides are TGTGCCAGCAGCTTAGGCAGGGGGCGGAACACTGAAGCTTTCTTT.